The 20 T cell receptor beta chains listed next were all sequenced from one sample in a study of response to subunit inactivated influenza vaccine. From the RT-PCR reads, TCRdb called clonotypes with MiXCR, one entry per CDR3 protein. The sample lists more than 450,000 distinct CDR3 sequences, 10% to 12% occurring once. Another study also made use of these data, one on T cells expressing NK-cell markers. That publication notes: The authors made TCR beta cDNA libraries by 5'RACE template switching. This switching added a universal primer site and UMIs.

The sample in question was PBMCs from blood, obtained on the day of vaccination. The source is a man aged 50-59 years who received an inactivated influenza vaccine.

In this sample, this clonotype turned up a few times. The chain recombines TRBV5-1 with TRBJ2-1; 9 bases map to TRBD2. Germline loops: CDR1 SGHRS, CDR2 YFSETQ. The CDR3 runs to 15 residues. J lost 4 bases, V lost 3 bases, and 5 bases had no gene match. The CDR3 DNA reads TGCGCCAGCAGCTCTCCGGGACTAGCTTACAATGAGCAGTTCTTC. As protein: CASSSPGLAYNEQFF.

The chain employs TRBV7-9 and TRBJ1-1, with a tentative D call TRBD1 (6 bases). V lost 5 bases, J lost 6 bases, and 10 bases lay in between. Per the germline V gene, CDR1 is SEHNR and CDR2 is FQNEAQ (reference sequence). The CDR3 runs to 12 residues. The CDR3 DNA reads as TGTGCCAGCAGCCGGAACAGGGCTGAAGCTTTCTTT. Translated: CASSRNRAEAFF.

The chain has TRBV18 and TRBJ1-3; D remains unclear. Germline-derived CDR1 and CDR2 are KGHSH and LQKENI. V was pared by 0 bases and J by 0 bases, with 9 bases between. There are 16 residues in the CDR3. CDR3 DNA sequence: TGTGCCAGCTCACCACCGTACGTCCCCTCTGGAAACACCATATATTTT. Its protein product is CASSPPYVPSGNTIYF.

This clonotype appeared a few times. The chain uses TRBV7-9 and TRBJ2-7; 7 bases agree with TRBD1. Germline lookup yields CDR1 SEHNR and CDR2 FQNEAQ (reference sequence). The CDR3 has 16 amino acids. The V segment lost 0 bases and the J segment 2 bases; nucleotides outside the gene matches: 7. In DNA, the CDR3 is TGTGCCAGCAGCTTAGCATCAACAGGGGTTCCCTACGAGCAGTACTTC. It codes for CASSLASTGVPYEQYF.

The chain carries TRBV4-2 and TRBJ2-7; 9 positions agree with TRBD1. The germline gives CDR1 LGHNA, CDR2 YNFKEQ. This CDR3 has 15 residues. J lost 4 bases, V lost 0 bases, and 4 bases had no gene match. The CDR3 nucleotides are TGTGCCAGCAGCCAAGATGGGACAGGGCAATACGAGCAGTACTTC. Translated: CASSQDGTGQYEQYF.

This clonotype came up a few times. Mismatch with germline at one junction end may stem from a read error. The chain is built from TRBV5-1 and TRBJ2-3; no clear D. The germline V gene has CDR1 SGHRS and CDR2 YFSETQ. This CDR3 comprises 14 residues. In DNA, the CDR3 is TGCGCCAGCAGCTTGGGACCAAGCAGAGATACGCAGTATTTT. Translation: CASSLGPSRDTQYF.

This clonotype was picked up a small number of times. The CDR3 spells CATSETGTSFTGELFF. For the CDR3, the DNA is TGTGCCACCAGTGAAACCGGGACTAGTTTCACCGGGGAGCTGTTTTTT. The genes are TRBV24-1 and TRBJ2-2, with 8 bases fitting TRBD2. The CDR3 has 16 amino acids. Germline lookup yields CDR1 KGHDR and CDR2 SFDVKD. J lost 4 bases, V lost 4 bases, and 7 bases had no gene match.

This clonotype has more than one count but fewer than ten. The chain combines TRBV25-1 with TRBJ2-6; D is ambiguous. In germline, CDR1 is MGHDK, CDR2 SYGVNS. V gave up 2 bases and J gave up 0 bases, with 5 bases separating them. The CDR3 is 15 residues long. The CDR3 here is CASSELHSGANVLTF. In nucleotides, the CDR3 is TGTGCCAGCAGTGAACTCCACTCTGGGGCCAACGTCCTGACTTTC.

The V gene is TRBV15, the J gene TRBJ2-7; D unclear. With 0 bases removed from V and 3 bases from J, the gap between germline ends came to 9 bases. The V gene's germline CDR1 is LNHNV and CDR2 YYDKDF (reference sequence). The CDR3 contains 14 residues. CDR3 residues: CATSRDRGYYEQYF. For the CDR3, the DNA is TGTGCCACCAGCAGAGATCGTGGATACTACGAGCAGTACTTC.

The chain is built from TRBV12-3 or TRBV12-4 and TRBJ1-2; D gene uncertain. This CDR3 region has 15 residues. The V gene lost 3 bases and the J gene lost 0 bases, with 11 bases spanning the gap. The CDR3 region has the DNA TGTGCCAGCAGTTTCGACCTGAAAGCTAACTATGGCTACACCTTC. It is translated as CASSFDLKANYGYTF.

This clonotype was observed a few times. V is TRBV7-9 and J is TRBJ2-5, with 9 nucleotides matching TRBD2. The trim removed 3 bases at V and 1 base at J, leaving 3 bases unmatched. The CDR3 extends over 15 amino acids. Per germline, CDR1 SEHNR and CDR2 FQNEAQ (reference sequence). This CDR3 is CASSLERGAQETQYF. Here the CDR3 DNA reads TGTGCCAGCAGCTTGGAGCGGGGGGCCCAAGAGACCCAGTACTTC. Full variable domain (rest looked up from reference TRBV7-9 and TRBJ2-5): DTGVSQNPRHKITKRGQNVTFRCDPISEHNRLYWYRQTLGQGPEFLTYFQNEAQLEKSRLLSDRFSAERPKGSFSTLEIQRTEQGDSAMYLCASSLERGAQETQYFGPGTRLLVL.

The table lists this clonotype with a few counts. The J gene is TRBJ1-2, the V gene TRBV5-6, with D possibly matching TRBD1 (5 bases). This CDR3 spans 12 amino acids. Germline CDR1 and CDR2: SGHDT and YYEEEE. With 0 bases removed from V and 14 bases from J, the gap between germline ends came to 14 bases. DNA for the CDR3: TGTGCCAGCAGCTTGGTCGGGGGAAGACAGACCTTC. It yields the protein CASSLVGGRQTF.

The sample holds a few counts of this clonotype. The rearrangement uses TRBV6-5 and TRBJ2-7; 7 positions match TRBD1. Germline loops: CDR1 MNHEY, CDR2 SVGAGI. The CDR3 runs to 14 residues. J lost 5 bases, V lost 2 bases, and 6 bases had no gene match. The DNA of the CDR3 is TGTGCCAGCAGTTACACACCGACAGGGAACGAGCAGTACTTC. Amino acid sequence: CASSYTPTGNEQYF.

This clonotype was observed a few times. The chain employs TRBV28 and TRBJ2-7; 12 positions agree with TRBD2. The trim removed 5 bases at V and 4 bases at J, leaving 6 bases unmatched. Germline lookup yields CDR1 MDHEN and CDR2 SYDVKM. The CDR3 totals 15 residues. The CDR3 is CASSTPSGGAYEQYF. The CDR3 DNA is TGTGCCAGCAGTACACCTAGCGGGGGGGCTTACGAGCAGTACTTC.

This clonotype was counted a few times. The chain has TRBV3-1 and TRBJ2-7; D is unclear. V dropped 2 bases and J dropped 3 bases, with 5 bases sitting between them. The CDR3 consists of 12 residues. Germline V lookup: CDR1 LGHDT, CDR2 YNNKEL (reference sequence). CDR3 loop: CASSQRVYEQYF. CDR3 sequence (DNA): TGTGCCAGCAGCCAACGGGTCTACGAGCAGTACTTC.

This clonotype was seen a handful of times. The V call is TRBV10-3, the J call TRBJ2-7, with 8 bases aligning to TRBD2. CDR1 and CDR2 from the germline V gene are ENHRY and SYGVKD. The CDR3 consists of 15 residues. V was clipped by 6 bases and J by 3 bases; unmatched bases: 10. This CDR3 is CAIREGIAGLYEQYF. CDR3 coding DNA: TGTGCCATCAGGGAGGGGATAGCGGGACTCTACGAGCAGTACTTC.

The rearrangement links TRBV15 to TRBJ1-5; no clear D gene. This CDR3 spans 15 amino acids. Trimming removed 4 bases at V and 2 bases at J, with 12 bases between. CDR1 LNHNV and CDR2 YYDKDF come from the germline V gene (reference sequence). CDR3 coding DNA: TGTGCCACCAGCAACGACAACCCGGGCAATCAGCCCCAGCATTTT. Encoded protein: CATSNDNPGNQPQHF. The full variable domain, in which reference TRBV15 and TRBJ1-5 provide the parts outside the CDR3, is DAMVIQNPRYQVTQFGKPVTLSCSQTLNHNVMYWYQQKSSQAPKLLFHYYDKDFNNEADTPDNFQSRRPNTSFCFLDIRSPGLGDTAMYLCATSNDNPGNQPQHFGDGTRLSIL.

This clonotype was counted only a few times. V gene TRBV7-9 combines with J gene TRBJ2-3; maybe TRBD1 (5 bases). The CDR3 has 15 residues. Germline V lookup: CDR1 SEHNR, CDR2 FQNEAQ (reference sequence). The V end lost 7 bases, the J end lost 4 bases, and 18 bases lay between the germline ends. CDR3 residues: CASTAPQIRADTQYF. CDR3 nucleotide sequence: TGTGCCAGCACCGCACCACAAATCAGGGCAGATACGCAGTATTTT.

This clonotype has just a few counts. The chain is built from TRBV7-2 and TRBJ2-1; D gene unclear. The germline gives CDR1 SGHTA, CDR2 FQGNSA. This CDR3 region has 15 residues. Trimming took off 6 bases at V and 4 bases at J, with 16 bases between the two ends. Here the CDR3 reads CASSQLRVRYNEQFF. DNA of the CDR3: TGTGCCAGCAGTCAGCTCCGGGTCCGATACAATGAGCAGTTCTTC.

This chain joins TRBV7-8 and TRBJ2-5; 7 bases are shared with TRBD1. Germline CDR1 SGHVS, CDR2 FQNEAQ. V gave up 4 bases and J gave up 1 base; unmatched junction bases: 3. The CDR3 is made up of 14 amino acids. The CDR3 DNA follows: TGTGCCAGCAGCTCCCGGGACAGCCAAGAGACCCAGTACTTC. Its translation is CASSSRDSQETQYF.